This is a list of T cell receptor beta chains from one sample in a study of blood T cell repertoires in COVID-19. Method: immunoSEQ multiplex PCR; TCRdb's copy keeps in-frame clones and lacks some. The table includes about 150,000 clones, about 85% detected once. Sequencing input: peripheral blood. Source of these receptors: an older man with COVID-19, enrolled during active disease. Each CDR3 is given without its conserved first and last residue.

V	J	CDR3
TRBV5-4	TRBJ1-4	ASSLSGGDEKLF
TRBV18	TRBJ2-1	ASSSGLSNEQF
TRBV19	TRBJ1-2	ASSTAGYNYGYT
TRBV3-1/TRBV3-2	TRBJ1-4	ASRGDSTNEKLF
TRBV12-3/TRBV12-4	TRBJ2-5	ASSLTGETQY
TRBV19	TRBJ2-3	ASSNPGITQY
TRBV9	TRBJ2-7	ASSVEPGQSSYEQY
TRBV25-1	TRBJ2-1	ASSPTGVLSYNEQF
TRBV15	TRBJ2-1	ATSRDPVGRRRNF
TRBV5-4	TRBJ1-2	ASSMAGTGGYGYT